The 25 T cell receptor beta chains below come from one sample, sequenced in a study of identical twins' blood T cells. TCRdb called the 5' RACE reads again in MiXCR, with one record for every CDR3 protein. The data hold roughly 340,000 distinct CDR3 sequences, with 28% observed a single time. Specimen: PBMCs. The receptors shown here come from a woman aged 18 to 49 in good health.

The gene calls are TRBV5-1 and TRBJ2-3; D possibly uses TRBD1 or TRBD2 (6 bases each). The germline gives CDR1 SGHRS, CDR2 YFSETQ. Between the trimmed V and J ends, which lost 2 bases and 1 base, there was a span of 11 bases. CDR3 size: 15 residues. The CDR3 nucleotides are TGCGCCAGCAGCTTTAACGGGGGCGGCACAGATACGCAGTATTTT. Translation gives CASSFNGGGTDTQYF.

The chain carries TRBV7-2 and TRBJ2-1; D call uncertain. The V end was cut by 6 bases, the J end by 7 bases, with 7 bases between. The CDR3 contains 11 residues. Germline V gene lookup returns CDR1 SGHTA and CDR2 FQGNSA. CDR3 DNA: TGTGCCAGCAGTTCAAAGAATGAGCAGTTCTTC. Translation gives CASSSKNEQFF. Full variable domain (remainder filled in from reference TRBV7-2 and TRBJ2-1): GAGVSQSPSNKVTEKGKDVELRCDPISGHTALYWYRQSLGQGLEFLIYFQGNSAPDKSGLPSDRFSAERTGGSVSTLTIQRTQQEDSAVYLCASSSKNEQFFGPGTRLTVL.

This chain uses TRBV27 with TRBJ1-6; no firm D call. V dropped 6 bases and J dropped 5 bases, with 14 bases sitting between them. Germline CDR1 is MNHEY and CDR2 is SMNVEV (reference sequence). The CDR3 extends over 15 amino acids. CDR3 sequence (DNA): TGTGCCAGCAGCCCAGTGGTCGGCCATAATTCACCCCTCCACTTT. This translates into CASSPVVGHNSPLHF.

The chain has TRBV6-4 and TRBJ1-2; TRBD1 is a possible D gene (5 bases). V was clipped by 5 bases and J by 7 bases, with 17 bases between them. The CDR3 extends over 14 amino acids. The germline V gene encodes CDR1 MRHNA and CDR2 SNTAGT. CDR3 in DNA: TGTGCCAGCAGTCCCGGGACCCTCGGTCGTGGCTACACCTTC. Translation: CASSPGTLGRGYTF.

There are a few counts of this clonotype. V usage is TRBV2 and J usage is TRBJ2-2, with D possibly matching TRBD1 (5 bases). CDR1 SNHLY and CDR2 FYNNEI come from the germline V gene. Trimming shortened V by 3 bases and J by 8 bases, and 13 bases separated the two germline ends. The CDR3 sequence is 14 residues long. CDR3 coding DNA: TGTGCCAGCAGTGAGGGGCGAATTAGAGGGGAGCTGTTTTTT. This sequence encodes CASSEGRIRGELFF.

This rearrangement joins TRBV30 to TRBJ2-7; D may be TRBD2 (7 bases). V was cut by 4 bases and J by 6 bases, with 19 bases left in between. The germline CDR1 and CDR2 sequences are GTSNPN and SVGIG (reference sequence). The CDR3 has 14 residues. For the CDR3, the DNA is TGTGCCTGGACCTACTACGGGGGGCGAGGCGAGCAGTACTTC. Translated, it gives CAWTYYGGRGEQYF.

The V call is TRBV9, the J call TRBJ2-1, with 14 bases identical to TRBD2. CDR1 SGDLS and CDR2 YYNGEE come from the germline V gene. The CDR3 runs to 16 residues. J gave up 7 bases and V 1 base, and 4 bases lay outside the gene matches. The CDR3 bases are TGTGCCAGCAGCGTACCCGGGACTAGCGGGAGTAATGAGCAGTTCTTC. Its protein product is CASSVPGTSGSNEQFF.

CDR3 in DNA: TGCAGCGGGATGACAGGGATGAACACTGAAGCTTTCTTT. Its translation is CSGMTGMNTEAFF. The chain uses TRBV29-1 and TRBJ1-1, with 7 bases identical to TRBD1. Germline-derived CDR1 and CDR2 are SQVTM and ANQGSEA. CDR3 length equals 13 residues. V was clipped by 7 bases and J by 0 bases; unmatched bases: 5. Complete variable domain (other parts from reference TRBV29-1 and TRBJ1-1): SAVISQKPSRDICQRGTSLTIQCQVDSQVTMMFWYRQQPGQSLTLIATANQGSEATYESGFVIDKFPISRPNLTFSTLTVSNMSPEDSSIYLCSGMTGMNTEAFFGQGTRLTVV.

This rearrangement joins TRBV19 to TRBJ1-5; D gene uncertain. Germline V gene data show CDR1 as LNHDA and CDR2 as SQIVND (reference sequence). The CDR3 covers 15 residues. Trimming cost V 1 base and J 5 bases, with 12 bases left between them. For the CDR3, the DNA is TGTGCCAGTAGTATAGGGAGACGGTGGGATCAGCCCCAGCATTTT. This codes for CASSIGRRWDQPQHF. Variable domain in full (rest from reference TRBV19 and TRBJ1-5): DGGITQSPKYLFRKEGQNVTLSCEQNLNHDAMYWYRQDPGQGLRLIYYSQIVNDFQKGDIAEGYSVSREKKESFPLTVTSAQKNPTAFYLCASSIGRRWDQPQHFGDGTRLSIL.

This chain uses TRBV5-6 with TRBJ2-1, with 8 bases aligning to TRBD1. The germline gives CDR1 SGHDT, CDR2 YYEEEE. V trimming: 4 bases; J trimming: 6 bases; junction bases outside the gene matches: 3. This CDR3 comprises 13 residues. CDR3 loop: CASSRTGGNEQFF. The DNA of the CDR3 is TGTGCCAGCAGCAGAACAGGGGGCAATGAGCAGTTCTTC. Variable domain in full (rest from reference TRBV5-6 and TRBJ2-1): DAGVTQSPTHLIKTRGQQVTLRCSPKSGHDTVSWYQQALGQGPQFIFQYYEEEERQRGNFPDRFSGHQFPNYSSELNVNALLLGDSALYLCASSRTGGNEQFFGPGTRLTVL.

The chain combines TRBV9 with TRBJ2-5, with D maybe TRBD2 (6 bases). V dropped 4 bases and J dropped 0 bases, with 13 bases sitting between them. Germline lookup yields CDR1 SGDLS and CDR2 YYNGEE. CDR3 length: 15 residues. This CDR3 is CASSRGTLYQETQYF. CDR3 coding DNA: TGTGCCAGCAGCCGCGGGACTTTGTACCAAGAGACCCAGTACTTC.

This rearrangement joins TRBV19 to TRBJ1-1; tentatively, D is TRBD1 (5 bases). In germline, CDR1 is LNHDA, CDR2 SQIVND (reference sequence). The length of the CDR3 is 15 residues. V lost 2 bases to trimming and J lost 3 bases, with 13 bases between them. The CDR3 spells CASSIRGGLDTEAFF. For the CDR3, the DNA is TGTGCCAGTAGTATACGCGGGGGACTGGACACTGAAGCTTTCTTT.

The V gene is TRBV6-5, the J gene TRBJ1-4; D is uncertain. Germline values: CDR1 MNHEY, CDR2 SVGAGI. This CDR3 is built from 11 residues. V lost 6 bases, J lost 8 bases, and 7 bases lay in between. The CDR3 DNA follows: TGTGCCAGCAGAGGAGGGGAAAAACTGTTTTTT. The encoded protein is CASRGGEKLFF.

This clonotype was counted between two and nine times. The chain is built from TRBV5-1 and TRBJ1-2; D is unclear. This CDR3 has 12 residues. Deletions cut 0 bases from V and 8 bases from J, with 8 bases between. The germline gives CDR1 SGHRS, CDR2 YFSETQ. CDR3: CASSLDAEGYTF. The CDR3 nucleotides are TGCGCCAGCAGCTTGGACGCTGAGGGCTACACCTTC.

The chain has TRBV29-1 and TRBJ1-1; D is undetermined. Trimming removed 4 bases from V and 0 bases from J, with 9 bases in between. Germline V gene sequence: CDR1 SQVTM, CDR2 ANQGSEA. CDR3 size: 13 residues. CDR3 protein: CSVAYGVNTEAFF. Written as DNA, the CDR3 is TGCAGCGTTGCATACGGGGTGAACACTGAAGCTTTCTTT.

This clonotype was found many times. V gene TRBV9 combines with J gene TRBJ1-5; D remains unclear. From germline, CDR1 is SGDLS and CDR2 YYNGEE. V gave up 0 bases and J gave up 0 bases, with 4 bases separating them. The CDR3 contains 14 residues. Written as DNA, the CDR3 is TGTGCCAGCAGCGTAGGAGGTAGCAATCAGCCCCAGCATTTT. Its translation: CASSVGGSNQPQHF. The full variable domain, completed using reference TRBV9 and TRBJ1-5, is DSGVTQTPKHLITATGQRVTLRCSPRSGDLSVYWYQQSLDQGLQFLIQYYNGEERAKGNILERFSAQQFPDLHSELNLSSLELGDSALYFCASSVGGSNQPQHFGDGTRLSIL.

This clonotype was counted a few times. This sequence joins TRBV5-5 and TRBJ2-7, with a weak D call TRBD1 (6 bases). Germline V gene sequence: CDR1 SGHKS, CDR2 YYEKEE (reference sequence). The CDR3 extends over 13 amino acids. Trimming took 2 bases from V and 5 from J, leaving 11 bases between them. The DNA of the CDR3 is TGTGCCAGCAGCTTTGGGACATTTAACGAGCAGTACTTC. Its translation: CASSFGTFNEQYF.

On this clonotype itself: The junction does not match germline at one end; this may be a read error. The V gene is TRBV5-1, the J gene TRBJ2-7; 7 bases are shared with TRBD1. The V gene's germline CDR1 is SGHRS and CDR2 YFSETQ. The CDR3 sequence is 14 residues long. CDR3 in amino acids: CASSFGQAAYGQYF. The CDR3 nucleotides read TGCGCCAGCAGCTTTGGACAGGCCGCCTACGGGCAGTACTTC.

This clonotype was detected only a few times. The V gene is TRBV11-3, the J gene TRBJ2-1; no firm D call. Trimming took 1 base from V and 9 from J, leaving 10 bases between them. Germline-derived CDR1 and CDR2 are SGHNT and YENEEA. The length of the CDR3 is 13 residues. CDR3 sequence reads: CASSLARLSEQFF. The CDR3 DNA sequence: TGTGCCAGCAGCTTAGCTAGACTCAGTGAGCAGTTCTTC.

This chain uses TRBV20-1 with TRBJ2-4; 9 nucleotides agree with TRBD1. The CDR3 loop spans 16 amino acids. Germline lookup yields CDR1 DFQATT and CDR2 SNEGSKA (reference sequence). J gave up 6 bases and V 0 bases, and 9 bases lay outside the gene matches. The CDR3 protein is CSARDQGTGSRNIQYF. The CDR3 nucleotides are TGCAGTGCTAGAGATCAGGGGACAGGGTCTAGAAACATTCAGTACTTC.

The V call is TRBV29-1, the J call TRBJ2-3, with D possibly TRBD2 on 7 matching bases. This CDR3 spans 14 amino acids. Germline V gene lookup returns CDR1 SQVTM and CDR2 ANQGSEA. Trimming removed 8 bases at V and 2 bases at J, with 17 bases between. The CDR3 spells CSYWGGGLTDTQYF. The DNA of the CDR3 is TGCAGCTACTGGGGGGGGGGCCTCACAGATACGCAGTATTTT.

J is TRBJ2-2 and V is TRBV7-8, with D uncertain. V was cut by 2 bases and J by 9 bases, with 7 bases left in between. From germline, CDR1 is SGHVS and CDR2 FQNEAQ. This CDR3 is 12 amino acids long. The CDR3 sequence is CASSLSPRELFF. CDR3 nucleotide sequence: TGTGCCAGCAGCTTATCCCCCCGGGAGCTGTTTTTT.

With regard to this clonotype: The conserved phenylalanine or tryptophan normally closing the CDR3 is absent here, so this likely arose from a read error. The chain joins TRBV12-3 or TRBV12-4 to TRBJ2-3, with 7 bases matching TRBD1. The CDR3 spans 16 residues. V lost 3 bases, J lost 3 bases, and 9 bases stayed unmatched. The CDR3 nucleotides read TGTGCCAGCAGTTTCCCCACCGGGACAGCAACAGATACGCAGTATCTT. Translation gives CASSFPTGTATDTQYL.

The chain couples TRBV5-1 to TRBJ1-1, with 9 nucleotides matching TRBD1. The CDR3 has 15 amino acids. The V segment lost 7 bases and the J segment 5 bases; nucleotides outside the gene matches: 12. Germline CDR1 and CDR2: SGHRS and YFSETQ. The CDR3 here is CASRDRDRVGTEAFF. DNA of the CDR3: TGCGCCAGCCGCGACCGGGACAGGGTAGGGACTGAAGCTTTCTTT.

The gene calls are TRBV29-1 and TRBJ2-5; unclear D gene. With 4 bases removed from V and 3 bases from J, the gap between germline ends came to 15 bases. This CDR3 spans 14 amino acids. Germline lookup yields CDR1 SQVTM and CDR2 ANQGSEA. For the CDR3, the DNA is TGCAGCGTTGTGCTGAGTTTAAATAAAGAGACCCAGTACTTC. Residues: CSVVLSLNKETQYF.